Given below is one T cell receptor beta chain in context. Antigen specificity is unknown. These data are taken from a study of OX40 agonist ivuxolimab in advanced cancers. As for the study in general: Over 30% of patients had received prior checkpoint inhibitor therapy. Study-wide results and caveats: Certain nonresponding patients likewise had low normalized T-cell clonal expansion. No determination was made of the antigen specificity of the expanded peripheral T cells. Partial responders at 0.1-3.0 mg/kg had among the lowest clonal expansion.

Profiling relied on immunoSEQ multiplex PCR, and the TCRdb table lists in-frame clones only, not all of them. The table lists roughly 92,000 clones, 84% of them singletons. This specimen consisted of CD4+ or CD8+ T cells sorted from blood, obtained in a trial of the OX40 agonist ivuxolimab. This TCR derives from an adult with an advanced solid tumor such as melanoma, head and neck, liver or kidney cancer.

The CDR3 coding sequence is TGTGCCACCAGCAGAGATCTCCAAGTATTGCAGTTCTTC. This sequence encodes CATSRDLQVLQFF. The V call is TRBV15, the J call TRBJ2-1; D is unclear. V was trimmed by 0 bases and J by 12 bases, leaving 12 bases between them. The CDR3 loop spans 13 amino acids. Germline lookup yields CDR1 LNHNV and CDR2 YYDKDF (reference sequence).